This T cell receptor (beta chain) comes out of a study of graft-versus-host responses after intestinal transplantation. Findings and caveats of the study: The highest levels of circulating GvH clones went along with early declines in HvG clones after transplant.

Concerning this clone itself: The target antigen is unknown.

The CDR3 runs 14 residues. V shed 4 bases, J shed 10 bases, and the junction held 5 bases outside the gene matches. Germline V gives CDR1 WSHSY, CDR2 SAAADI. Clones were read by immunoSEQ multiplex PCR, and TCRdb kept only the in-frame ones, dropping some. The sample shows approximately 88,000 clones, about 94% of them seen only once. Sequencing was performed on unstimulated CD4+ T cells sorted from spleen or lymph node cells, taken before transplant. This TCR derives from a human donor who was the organ donor for an intestinal transplant. The chain employs TRBV10-2 and TRBJ1-6; 9 bases match TRBD1. The CDR3 nucleotides read TGCGCCAGCAGTGGGGACAGGGCGGCGTCACCCCTCCACTTT. Its translation: CASSGDRAASPLHF.